This entry features one T cell receptor beta chain sequence. The antigen is undetermined. Trimming removed 0 bases from V and 0 bases from J, with 7 bases in between. There are 15 residues in the CDR3. CDR1 is SGHKS, CDR2 YYEKEE, per germline (reference sequence). These data belong to a study of neoadjuvant nivolumab and ipilimumab in lung cancer. Background on the study: Patients got nivolumab 3 mg/kg on days 1, 15 and 29; combination added ipilimumab 1 mg/kg day 1.

Study conclusions and caveats: Resected tumors had greater TCR richness and clonality than uninvolved lung. Resected-tumor TCR richness correlated positively with pretherapy blood richness. From pretherapy to surgery, tumor richness and clonality rose with dual therapy.

Sequenced by immunoSEQ multiplex PCR; TCRdb stores in-frame clones only, minus some. Of about 23,000 clones listed, more than 70% are singletons. The chain combines TRBV5-5 with TRBJ1-5, with D hard to call. This sequence was found in an adult with non-small cell lung cancer. The source was peripheral blood, collected before neoadjuvant nivolumab, alone or with ipilimumab. Written as DNA, the CDR3 is TGTGCCAGCAGCTTGGCTGCGTATAGCAATCAGCCCCAGCATTTT. Amino acids: CASSLAAYSNQPQHF.